One and the same sample provided the 2 T cell receptor beta chains below, sequenced in a study of cytomegalovirus exposure and HLA in healthy donors. The PCR ran on 60 Vbeta and 13 Jbeta primers. Using immunoSEQ multiplex PCR, the repertoire was profiled, and TCRdb retains in-frame clones only, with some absent. The data contain about 140,000 clones, more than 60% of them seen just once; the ten biggest clones take up around 2%. Sequenced input: PBMCs. Source of these receptors: a male donor in good health and CMV-seronegative.

This clone was seen a few times. The genes are TRBV7-9 and TRBJ1-4; no clear D gene. V lost 5 bases and J lost 8, with 6 bases in between. From germline, CDR1 is SEHNR and CDR2 FQNEAQ (reference sequence). This CDR3 is built from 11 residues. The CDR3 protein is CASSNTEKLFF. Here the CDR3 DNA reads TGTGCCAGCAGCAATACAGAAAAACTGTTTTTT.

J is TRBJ2-1 and V is TRBV5-6; no clear D gene. The germline V gene encodes CDR1 SGHDT and CDR2 YYEEEE. V was trimmed by 4 bases and J by 9 bases, leaving 11 bases between them. The CDR3 runs to 12 residues. In DNA form, the CDR3 reads TGTGCCAGCAGCGAGGAGCTAACTGAGCAGTTCTTC. Encoded protein: CASSEELTEQFF.